Described below is a single T cell receptor beta chain sequence and its context. This specimen comes from a study of blood T cell repertoires in COVID-19. The overall study: Samples of COVID-19 (acute and convalescent) were obtained from the United States, Italy and Spain. The analysed material was cDNA or gDNA that came from T cells, B-cell-depleted T cells, or PBMCs.

The CDR3 spans 11 residues. Trimming stripped 6 bases from V and 8 bases from J, with 8 bases between. Study processing details: Researchers report that nucleated cell counts were estimated from reference gene primer amplification. The method was immunoSEQ multiplex PCR; TCRdb's version includes in-frame clones alone and lacks a portion of them. V and J calls and clone size are as listed in that table; D and trimming were resolved from the DNA. The sample carries tens of thousands of clones, 85% recorded once. Followed longitudinally, the Seattle patients had been enrolled during active infection. The sequence was obtained from a man in his 60s with COVID-19, enrolled during active disease. Input material: peripheral blood. The V call is TRBV12-3 or TRBV12-4, the J call TRBJ2-1, with D unclear. In nucleotides, the CDR3 is TGTGCCAGCAGCCGCGCCGATGAGCAGTTCTTC. This sequence encodes CASSRADEQFF.